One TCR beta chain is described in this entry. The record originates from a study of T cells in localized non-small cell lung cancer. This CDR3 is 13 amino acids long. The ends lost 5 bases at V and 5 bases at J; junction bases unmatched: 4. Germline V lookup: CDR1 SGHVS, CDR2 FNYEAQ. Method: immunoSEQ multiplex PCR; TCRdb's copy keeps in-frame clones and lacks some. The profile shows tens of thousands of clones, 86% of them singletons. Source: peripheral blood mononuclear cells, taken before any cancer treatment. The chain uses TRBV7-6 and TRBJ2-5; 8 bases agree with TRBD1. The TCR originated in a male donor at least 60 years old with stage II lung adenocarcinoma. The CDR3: CASSPGTGETQYF. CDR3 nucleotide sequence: TGTGCCAGCAGCCCCGGGACAGGCGAGACCCAGTACTTC.